This is a list of T cell receptor beta chains from one sample in a study of regulatory T cells in long-lasting Graves disease. In TCRdb, the multiplex PCR reads were re-called with MiXCR into one record per CDR3 protein. The sample has over 300,000 distinct CDR3 sequences, around 20% seen once. The source was peripheral blood mononuclear cells (PBMCs), collected when the disease was refractory, from a patient treated with antithyroid drugs. These receptors all stem from a female donor with Graves disease. Both conserved end residues are part of each CDR3. Each record gives: CDR3 DNA, CDR3 protein, J gene, clone size, D gene, V gene. D genes are given only for firm matches. Clone size is given for some rows only: seen once, a few or many times, or a class if the clone is expanded.

DNA: TGTGCCAGCAGTCCCATAGTCTCTAGATCCTCCTATAATTCACCCCTCCACTTT; CDR3: CASSPIVSRSSYNSPLHF; J: TRBJ1-6; size: many; D: -; V: TRBV28
DNA: TGTGCCAGCAGCCCCCTCTACCACGAGACCCAGTACTTC; CDR3: CASSPLYHETQYF; J: TRBJ2-5; size: many; D: -; V: TRBV27
DNA: TGTGCCAGCAGCCAACGGGGATCCAATGAAAAACTGTTTTTT; CDR3: CASSQRGSNEKLFF; J: TRBJ1-4; size: many; D: -; V: TRBV3-1
DNA: TGTGCCAGCAGCTTGGCTCCAGGCGCCCTCCCCTACGAGCAGTACTTC; CDR3: CASSLAPGALPYEQYF; J: TRBJ2-7; size: few; D: -; V: TRBV13
DNA: TGTGCCAGCAGCTTAAAGAACTCCGGGAAGATTACTGGAAACACCATATATTTT; CDR3: CASSLKNSGKITGNTIYF; J: TRBJ1-3; size: -; D: -; V: TRBV7-9
DNA: TGTGCCAGCAGTTTGGTTAGCCCCTCCACCCAGTACTTC; CDR3: CASSLVSPSTQYF; J: TRBJ2-5; size: many; D: -; V: TRBV28
DNA: TGTGCCAGCAGCCTCGTGGGGGGGTCGGGAGAGCAGTACTTC; CDR3: CASSLVGGSGEQYF; J: TRBJ2-7; size: few; D: TRBD2; V: TRBV14
DNA: TGTGCTAGTGGTCCTGGACAGGGCCCGACCCAGTACTTC; CDR3: CASGPGQGPTQYF; J: TRBJ2-5; size: many; D: TRBD1; V: TRBV12-5
DNA: TGTGCCAGTAGTATGTGGAGAAACACTGAAGCTTTCTTT; CDR3: CASSMWRNTEAFF; J: TRBJ1-1; size: many; D: -; V: TRBV19
DNA: TGTGCCAGTAGTATCGGTGTGCGGGCCGACAGTTCCTACGAGCAGTACTTC; CDR3: CASSIGVRADSSYEQYF; J: TRBJ2-7; size: few; D: -; V: TRBV19
DNA: TGTGCCAGCAGTTGGACAGTCTCCTACGAGCAGTACTTC; CDR3: CASSWTVSYEQYF; J: TRBJ2-7; size: -; D: -; V: TRBV6-5
DNA: TGCGCCAGCAGCCTAGGTGGGCGGGAACGGCAGTACTTC; CDR3: CASSLGGRERQYF; J: TRBJ2-7; size: -; D: -; V: TRBV4-1
DNA: TGTGCCAGCACCCTACGGACAGGGGGCCAGTACGAGCAGTACTTC; CDR3: CASTLRTGGQYEQYF; J: TRBJ2-7; size: many; D: TRBD1; V: TRBV6-1
DNA: TGTGCCAGCAGTGAAAAACTCTATGGCTACACCTTC; CDR3: CASSEKLYGYTF; J: TRBJ1-2; size: many; D: -; V: TRBV28
DNA: TGTGCCAGCAGTCCCGATAGGACAGCCCTTACCTACGAGCAGTACTTC; CDR3: CASSPDRTALTYEQYF; J: TRBJ2-7; size: many; D: -; V: TRBV6-1
DNA: TGCAGTGCTCAGACAGCGTTCCATCAGCCCCAGCATTTT; CDR3: CSAQTAFHQPQHF; J: TRBJ1-5; size: many; D: -; V: TRBV20-1
DNA: TGTGCCAGCAGTACCTGGAAGTGGGGGGCGGTGAACACTGAAGCTTTCTTT; CDR3: CASSTWKWGAVNTEAFF; J: TRBJ1-1; size: many; D: -; V: TRBV28
DNA: TGTGCCAGCAGCTTATTCCAGACAGGGGGTGGTGGCTACACCTTC; CDR3: CASSLFQTGGGGYTF; J: TRBJ1-2; size: few; D: TRBD1; V: TRBV7-8
DNA: TGTGCCAGCAGTCCGAACACAGGGGGAGTAGGCTATGGCTACACCTTC; CDR3: CASSPNTGGVGYGYTF; J: TRBJ1-2; size: many; D: TRBD1; V: TRBV27
DNA: TGTGCCAGCAGAGACGGGGCGACCTACGAGCAGTACTTC; CDR3: CASRDGATYEQYF; J: TRBJ2-7; size: many; D: -; V: TRBV6-2/TRBV6-3
DNA: TGTGCCACCAGCAGAGAGGTAGCGGGGATCTACGAGCAGTACTTC; CDR3: CATSREVAGIYEQYF; J: TRBJ2-7; size: many; D: TRBD2; V: TRBV15
DNA: TGTGCCACCAGTGAGCCAAGACAGGGGAGGGAAGCTAATGAAAAACTGTTTTTT; CDR3: CATSEPRQGREANEKLFF; J: TRBJ1-4; size: -; D: TRBD1; V: TRBV24-1
DNA: TGTGCCAGTAGTTACCCGGGTCAGAACACTGAAGCTTTCTTT; CDR3: CASSYPGQNTEAFF; J: TRBJ1-1; size: -; D: -; V: TRBV19
DNA: TGTGCCAGCAGCTTAAGTCGACATCCCTCCTACAATGAGCAGTTCTTC; CDR3: CASSLSRHPSYNEQFF; J: TRBJ2-1; size: few; D: -; V: TRBV11-3
DNA: TGTGCCAGCTCCCCCCAGGGGAAGCGTTCCTCTGGAAACACCATATATTTT; CDR3: CASSPQGKRSSGNTIYF; J: TRBJ1-3; size: -; D: -; V: TRBV18
DNA: TGTGCCAGCACCCAGGGTAGAGTTCTCGGGGAGCTGTTTTTT; CDR3: CASTQGRVLGELFF; J: TRBJ2-2; size: -; D: -; V: TRBV12-3/TRBV12-4
DNA: TGTGCCAGCAGTTTAAGGGGGGTGGGCGAGCAGTACTTC; CDR3: CASSLRGVGEQYF; J: TRBJ2-7; size: -; D: -; V: TRBV27
DNA: TGTGCCAGCAGCCCGGGGGGCCCCCTCTACAATGAGCAGTTCTTC; CDR3: CASSPGGPLYNEQFF; J: TRBJ2-1; size: once; D: -; V: TRBV9
DNA: TGTGCCAGCAAGGATCGAGGGGCCGGCCTTAATGAAAAACTGTTTTTT; CDR3: CASKDRGAGLNEKLFF; J: TRBJ1-4; size: many; D: -; V: TRBV2
DNA: TGTGCCAGCAGCGGATGGGACAGGGGACAAGAGACCCAGTACTTC; CDR3: CASSGWDRGQETQYF; J: TRBJ2-5; size: many; D: TRBD1; V: TRBV3-1
DNA: TGTGTCAGCAGCATAAGTGGGGGGAACTGGTTTGTGAACACTGAAGCTTTCTTT; CDR3: CVSSISGGNWFVNTEAFF; J: TRBJ1-1; size: -; D: -; V: TRBV11-1
DNA: TGTGCCAGCAGTTCTATTCGGGGGCGCGAGCAGTACTTC; CDR3: CASSSIRGREQYF; J: TRBJ2-7; size: -; D: -; V: TRBV6-5
DNA: TGTGCCAGCAGCTTGGCCGAGGGCGCGGGGACTGAAGCTTTCTTT; CDR3: CASSLAEGAGTEAFF; J: TRBJ1-1; size: -; D: -; V: TRBV5-4
DNA: TGTGCCAGCAGTTGGGATGACTACGAGCAGTACTTC; CDR3: CASSWDDYEQYF; J: TRBJ2-7; size: many; D: -; V: TRBV28
DNA: TGTGCTAGCAGCTTAGGGAGGTCCGGGGAGCTGTTTTTT; CDR3: CASSLGRSGELFF; J: TRBJ2-2; size: few; D: -; V: TRBV7-7
DNA: TGCAGTGCTAGATCCACGGTGGGGGGATTGGACACTGAAGCTTTCTTT; CDR3: CSARSTVGGLDTEAFF; J: TRBJ1-1; size: few; D: -; V: TRBV20-1
DNA: TGCAGCGTTGGACAGGTAAAATACAATGAGCAGTTCTTC; CDR3: CSVGQVKYNEQFF; J: TRBJ2-1; size: few; D: -; V: TRBV29-1
DNA: TGTGCCAGCAGCCAAAGAGCGGTCTGGGGGTACAATGAAAAACTGTTTTTT; CDR3: CASSQRAVWGYNEKLFF; J: TRBJ1-4; size: many; D: -; V: TRBV11-2
DNA: TGTGCCAGCAGCCGACAGGATCAGCCCCAGCATTTT; CDR3: CASSRQDQPQHF; J: TRBJ1-5; size: many; D: -; V: TRBV3-1
DNA: TGTGCCAGCAGTTTACTGGGCTTAGAAGCTTTCTTT; CDR3: CASSLLGLEAFF; J: TRBJ1-1; size: many; D: -; V: TRBV28
DNA: TGTGCCAGCAAAAGTGACTCCTACGAGCAGTACTTC; CDR3: CASKSDSYEQYF; J: TRBJ2-7; size: -; D: -; V: TRBV28